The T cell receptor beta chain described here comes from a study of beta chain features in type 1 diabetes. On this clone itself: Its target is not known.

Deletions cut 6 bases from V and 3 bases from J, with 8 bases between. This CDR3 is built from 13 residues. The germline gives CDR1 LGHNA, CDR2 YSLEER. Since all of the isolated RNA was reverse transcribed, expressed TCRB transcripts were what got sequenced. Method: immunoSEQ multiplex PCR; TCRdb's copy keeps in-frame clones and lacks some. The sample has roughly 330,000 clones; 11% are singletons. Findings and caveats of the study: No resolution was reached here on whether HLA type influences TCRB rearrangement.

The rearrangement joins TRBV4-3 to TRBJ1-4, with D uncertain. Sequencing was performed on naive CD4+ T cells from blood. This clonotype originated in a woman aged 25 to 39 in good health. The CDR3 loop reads CASRGTPNEKLFF. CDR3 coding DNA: TGCGCCAGCAGGGGCACACCTAATGAAAAACTGTTTTTT.